The T cell receptor (beta chain) under discussion was sequenced for a study of blood T cell repertoires in COVID-19. This clone was detected only a few times. The length of the CDR3 is 14 residues. The V end lost 6 bases, the J end lost 4 bases, and 12 bases lay between the germline ends. Per the germline V gene, CDR1 is SNHLY and CDR2 is FYNNEI. Assay used: immunoSEQ multiplex PCR; TCRdb lists only in-frame clones, some missing. The table has approximately 25,000 clones, about 77% seen once. The receptor's source is an elderly man with active or convalescent COVID-19. This chain uses TRBV2 with TRBJ2-2, with a tentative D call TRBD1 (6 bases). The specimen sequenced was peripheral blood. For the CDR3, the DNA is TGTGCCAGCAGCCTGAGGACAGTCACCGGGGAGCTGTTTTTT. Translating it yields CASSLRTVTGELFF.